Listed below are T cell receptor beta chains from one sample, sequenced in a study of cytomegalovirus exposure and HLA in healthy donors. Data came from immunoSEQ multiplex PCR; TCRdb stores just in-frame clones and leaves some out. The sample carries some 97,000 clones, 79% recorded once. Sample: PBMCs. These receptors all stem from a female donor in good health and CMV-seropositive. CDR3s include the opening cysteine and the closing phenylalanine or tryptophan. A D gene is named only where the DNA matches it firmly. Where a row states a size, it is once, few, many or the class of an expanded clone; other rows omit it.

d_call | j_call | clone_size | v_call | cdr3_length | cdr3_nt | cdr3_aa
TRBD2 | TRBJ2-7 | few | TRBV7-2 | 16 | TGTGCCAGCAGCTCTCCCGGACTAGCGGGGGGATACGAGCAGTACTTC | CASSSPGLAGGYEQYF
NA | TRBJ2-3 | NA | TRBV27 | 15 | TGTGCCAGCAGTCTGGCCAGCGGGCGCACAGATACGCAGTATTTT | CASSLASGRTDTQYF
TRBD2 | TRBJ2-5 | few | TRBV27 | 13 | TGTGCCAGCACGACTAGCGGGAGAGAGACCCAGTACTTC | CASTTSGRETQYF
TRBD1 | TRBJ2-2 | NA | TRBV5-4 | 17 | TGTGCCAGCAGCTTGGGGACAGGGCGGCAGGGCACCGGGGAGCTGTTTTTT | CASSLGTGRQGTGELFF
TRBD1 | TRBJ1-6 | NA | TRBV4-2 | 19 | TGTGCCAGCAGCCAGGGGACAGCCAGCGGACTCTCCTATAATTCACCCCTCCACTTT | CASSQGTASGLSYNSPLHF
NA | TRBJ1-2 | NA | TRBV6-5 | 15 | TGTGCCAGCAGTTACTCGAGTCATTCGAACTATGGCTACACCTTC | CASSYSSHSNYGYTF
TRBD1 | TRBJ2-7 | few | TRBV6-1 | 15 | TGTGCCAGCAGTGTTGACGGACAGGCCTCCTACGAGCAGTACTTC | CASSVDGQASYEQYF
NA | TRBJ1-1 | NA | TRBV25-1 | 13 | TGTGCCAGCAGTCTCTCAGAAGTATCTGAAGCTTTCTTT | CASSLSEVSEAFF
NA | TRBJ2-7 | NA | TRBV6-6 | 15 | TGTGCCAGCAGTTACTCGAGCGGACAGTCCTACGAGCAGTACTTC | CASSYSSGQSYEQYF
TRBD1 | TRBJ2-7 | NA | TRBV7-6 | 16 | TGTGCCAGCAGCTTAGCGCTTGGGATCGGACAGGGGAAGCAGTACTTC | CASSLALGIGQGKQYF
TRBD2 | TRBJ2-1 | NA | TRBV12-5 | 16 | TGTGCTAGTGGTTTGGGGACTAGCGGGGTCTACAATGAGCAGTTCTTC | CASGLGTSGVYNEQFF
NA | TRBJ1-2 | NA | TRBV6-5 | 14 | TGTGCCAGCAGTCCCGCCGGAGTTAACTATGGCTACACCTTC | CASSPAGVNYGYTF
NA | TRBJ1-3 | once | TRBV19 | 14 | TGTGCCAGCTTACACGGGAGCTCTGGAAACACCATATATTTT | CASLHGSSGNTIYF
TRBD1 | TRBJ1-6 | NA | TRBV29-1 | 14 | TGCAGCGCAAGGACAGGGGGTACCAATTCACCCCTCCACTTT | CSARTGGTNSPLHF
NA | TRBJ2-7 | NA | TRBV27 | 15 | TGTGCCAGCAGTTTATCGTCAGGTCGTCCCCCGGAGCAGTACTTC | CASSLSSGRPPEQYF
NA | TRBJ1-5 | NA | TRBV28 | 16 | TGTGCCAGCGCTGATCTGGAGGACCTCAGCAATCAGCCCCAGCATTTT | CASADLEDLSNQPQHF